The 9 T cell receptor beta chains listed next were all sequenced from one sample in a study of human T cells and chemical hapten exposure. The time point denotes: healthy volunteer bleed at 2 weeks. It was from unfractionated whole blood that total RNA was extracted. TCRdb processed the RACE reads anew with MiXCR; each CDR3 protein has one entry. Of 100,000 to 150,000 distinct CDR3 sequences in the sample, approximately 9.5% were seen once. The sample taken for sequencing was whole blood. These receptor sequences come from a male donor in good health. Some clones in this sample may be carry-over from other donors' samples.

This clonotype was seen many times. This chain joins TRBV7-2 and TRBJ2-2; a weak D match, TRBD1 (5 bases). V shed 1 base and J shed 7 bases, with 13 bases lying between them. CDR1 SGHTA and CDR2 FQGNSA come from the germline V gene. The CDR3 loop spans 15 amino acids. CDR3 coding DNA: TGTGCCAGCAGCTTAGGAGTAGGGGATAACGGGGAGCTGTTTTTT. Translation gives CASSLGVGDNGELFF.

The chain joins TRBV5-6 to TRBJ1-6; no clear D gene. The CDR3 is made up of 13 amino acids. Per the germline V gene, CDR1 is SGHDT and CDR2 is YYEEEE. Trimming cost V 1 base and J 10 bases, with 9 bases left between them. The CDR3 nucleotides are TGTGCCAGCAGCTTGTCAGCGGAATCACCCCTCCACTTT. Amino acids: CASSLSAESPLHF.

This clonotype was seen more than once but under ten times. The CDR3 coding sequence is TGCAGTGCTAGAGTAGGGGACGGAATGAACACTGAAGCTTTCTTT. Its protein is CSARVGDGMNTEAFF. The chain carries TRBV20-1 and TRBJ1-1; weak D call: TRBD1 (5 bases). The CDR3 covers 15 residues. V dropped 1 base and J dropped 0 bases, with 12 bases sitting between them. Per germline, CDR1 DFQATT and CDR2 SNEGSKA (reference sequence).

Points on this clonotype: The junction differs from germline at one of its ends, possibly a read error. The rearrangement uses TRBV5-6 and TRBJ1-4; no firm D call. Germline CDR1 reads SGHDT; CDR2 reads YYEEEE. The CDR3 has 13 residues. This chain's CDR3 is CASSSDMGGNSVF. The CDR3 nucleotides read TGTGCCAGCAGCTCAGATATGGGAGGAAACTCGGTTTTT. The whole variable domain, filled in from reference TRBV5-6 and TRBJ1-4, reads DAGVTQSPTHLIKTRGQQVTLRCSPKSGHDTVSWYQQALGQGPQFIFQYYEEEERQRGNFPDRFSGHQFPNYSSELNVNALLLGDSALYLCASSSDMGGNSVFGSGTQLSVL.

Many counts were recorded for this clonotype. For the CDR3, the DNA is TGTGCCAGCCGGCTGGGCAACACTGAAGCTTTCTTT. This sequence encodes CASRLGNTEAFF. J is TRBJ1-1 and V is TRBV6-1; D remains ambiguous. The CDR3 consists of 12 residues. Between the trimmed V and J ends, which lost 8 bases and 2 bases, there was a span of 9 bases. Germline V gene sequence: CDR1 MNHNS, CDR2 SASEGT.

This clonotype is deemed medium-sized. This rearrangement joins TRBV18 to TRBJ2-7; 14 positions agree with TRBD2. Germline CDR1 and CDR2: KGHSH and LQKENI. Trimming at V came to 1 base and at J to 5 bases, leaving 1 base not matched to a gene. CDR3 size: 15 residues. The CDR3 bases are TGTGCCAGCTCACCACGGGGACTAGCGGGAGACGAGCAGTACTTC. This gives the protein CASSPRGLAGDEQYF.

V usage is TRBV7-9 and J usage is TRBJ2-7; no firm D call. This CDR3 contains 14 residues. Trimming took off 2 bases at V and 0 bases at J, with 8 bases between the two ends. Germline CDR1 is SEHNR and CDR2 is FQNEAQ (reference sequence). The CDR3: CASSLKGNSYEQYF. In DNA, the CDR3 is TGTGCCAGCAGCTTAAAGGGCAACTCCTACGAGCAGTACTTC.

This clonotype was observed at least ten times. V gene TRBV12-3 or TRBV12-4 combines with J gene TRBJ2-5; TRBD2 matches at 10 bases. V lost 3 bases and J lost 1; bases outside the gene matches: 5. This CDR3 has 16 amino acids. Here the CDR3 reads CASSLAGTSVQETQYF. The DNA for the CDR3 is TGTGCCAGCAGTTTGGCCGGGACTAGCGTCCAAGAGACCCAGTACTTC.

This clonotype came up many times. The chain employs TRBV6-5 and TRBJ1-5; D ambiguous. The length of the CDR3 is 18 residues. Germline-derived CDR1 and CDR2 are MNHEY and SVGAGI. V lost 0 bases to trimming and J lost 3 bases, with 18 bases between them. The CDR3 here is CASSYSPDGSNLNQPQHF. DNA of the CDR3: TGTGCCAGCAGTTACTCTCCCGACGGATCTAACCTCAATCAGCCCCAGCATTTT.